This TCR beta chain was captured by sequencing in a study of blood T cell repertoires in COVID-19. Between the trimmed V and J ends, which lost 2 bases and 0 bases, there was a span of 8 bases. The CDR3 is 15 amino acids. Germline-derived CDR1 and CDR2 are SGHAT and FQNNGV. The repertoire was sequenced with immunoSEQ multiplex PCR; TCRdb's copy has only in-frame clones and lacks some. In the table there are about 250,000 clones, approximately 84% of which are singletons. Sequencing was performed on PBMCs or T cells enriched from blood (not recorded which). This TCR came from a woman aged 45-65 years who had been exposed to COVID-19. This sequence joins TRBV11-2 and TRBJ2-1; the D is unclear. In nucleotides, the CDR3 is TGTGCCAGCAGCTTAAATCCGGGCTCCTACAATGAGCAGTTCTTC. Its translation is CASSLNPGSYNEQFF.